This T cell receptor (beta chain) was captured in a study of identical twins. Study-wide points: Fewer insertions characterized abundant cord blood beta clonotypes, whereas memory repertoires showed none. Out-of-frame TCR alpha sharing observed in monozygotic twins exceeded model estimates. Partial confounding of zero-insertion analyses by invariant MAIT and iNKT cells was possible.

One entry per CDR3 protein, called by TCRdb with MiXCR from the 5' RACE reads. The sample records some 560,000 distinct CDR3 sequences, nearly 10% being singletons. A note on this clonotype: Its antigen is as yet unknown.

The CDR3 is made up of 12 amino acids. CDR1 and CDR2 from the germline V gene are DFQATT and SNEGSKA (reference sequence). Trimming pared 1 base from V and 7 bases from J, leaving 8 bases between. This sample also appeared in a second study, on yellow fever vaccine responses in identical twins.

The TCR comes from a woman under 30 in good health. The sample consisted of PBMCs. This chain connects TRBV20-1 to TRBJ2-1; D not resolved. CDR3 nucleotides: TGCAGTGCTAGAGTAGACGGGAATGAGCAGTTCTTC. This codes for CSARVDGNEQFF.